This entry concerns a single TCR beta chain. Antigen: not known. Compared with germline, one end of the junction differs, possibly owing to a read error. This sample's time point: blood 2 weeks post-SBRT. Treatment noted: 15 Gy SBRT to primary tumor, nephrectomy 4 weeks later. The sample comes from a study of radiation and T cells in renal cell carcinoma. The wider study: Nephrectomy followed 15 Gy stereotactic body radiation by 4 weeks. Broader study findings: In blood, top tumor clones expanded by 2 weeks, shrinking by 4. Without pretreatment biopsies, baseline tumor clonotype presence was undetermined.

Here immunoSEQ multiplex PCR was the method, and the copy in TCRdb shows in-frame clones only, minus some. The sample lists 120,000 or so clones, 81% occurring once. Germline V gene data show CDR1 as SGHVS and CDR2 as FNYEAQ. This CDR3 comprises 16 residues. This receptor was obtained from a woman aged 60-75 years with renal cell carcinoma. The chain employs TRBV7-6 and TRBJ2-1; D is unresolved. The specimen was blood, collected from a patient whose treatment included radiotherapy and nephrectomy. CDR3 sequence reads: CAGSESVGRSYNEQFF. DNA for the CDR3: TGTGCCGGCAGCGAGTCGGTTGGGCGCTCCTACAATGAGCAGTTCTTC.